This T cell receptor (beta chain) was observed in a study of blood T cell repertoires in COVID-19. Background on the study: Acute and convalescent COVID-19 specimens originated in the United States, Italy and Spain.

Authors' analysis steps: Reference gene primer amplification yielded estimated nucleated cell counts. Profiling relied on immunoSEQ multiplex PCR, and the TCRdb table lists in-frame clones only, not all of them. That table supplies the V and J calls and clone size; D and trimming were determined from the DNA. This table holds 150,000 to 200,000 clones, roughly 79% found once. Germline CDR1 and CDR2: LNHDA and SQIVND (reference sequence). The CDR3 has 13 residues. Trimming took 4 bases from V and 8 from J, leaving 14 bases between them. The specimen was peripheral blood. This chain links TRBV19 with TRBJ1-2; D not resolved. This TCR was sampled from an older woman with acute or convalescent COVID-19. This CDR3 reads CASSRVFRQGYTF. CDR3 bases: TGTGCCAGTAGTAGGGTGTTTAGACAAGGCTACACCTTC.